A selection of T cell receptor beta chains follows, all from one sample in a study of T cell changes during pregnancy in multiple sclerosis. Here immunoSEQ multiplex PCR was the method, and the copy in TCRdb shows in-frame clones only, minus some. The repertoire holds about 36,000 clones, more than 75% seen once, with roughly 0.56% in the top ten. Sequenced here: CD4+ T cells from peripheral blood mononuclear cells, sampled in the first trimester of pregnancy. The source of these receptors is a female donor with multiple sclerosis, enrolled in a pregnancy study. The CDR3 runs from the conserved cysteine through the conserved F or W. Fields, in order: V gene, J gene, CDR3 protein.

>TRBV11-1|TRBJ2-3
CASSPAPTSGGGTQYF
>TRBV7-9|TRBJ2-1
CASSRGLAGGNEQFF
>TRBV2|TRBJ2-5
CASRGGTPQETQYF
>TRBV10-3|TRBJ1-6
CAIRPGQGNSPLHF
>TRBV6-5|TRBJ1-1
CASSQRGGEAFF
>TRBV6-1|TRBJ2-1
CASSGLSGGYNEQFF
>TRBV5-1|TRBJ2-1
CASSLRAGVNNEQFF
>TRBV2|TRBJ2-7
CASVGTGEYEQYF
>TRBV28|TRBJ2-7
CASSFRTPKPLAGDTYEQYF
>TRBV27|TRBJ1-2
CASTSYGTANYGYTF
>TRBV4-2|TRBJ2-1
CASSQGSGREDHNEQFF
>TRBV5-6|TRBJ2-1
CASSLSSGAYNEQFF
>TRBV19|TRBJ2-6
CASSRDSSSGANVLTF
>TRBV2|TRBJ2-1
CASSEARWNEQFF
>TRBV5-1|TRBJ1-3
CASSVDLQGTGNTIYF
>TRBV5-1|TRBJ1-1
CASSLVAEWNTEAFF
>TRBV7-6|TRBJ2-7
CASSPNILAHEQYF
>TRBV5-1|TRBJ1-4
CASSVQAGVNEKLFF
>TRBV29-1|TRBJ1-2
CSAKDGGNYGYTF
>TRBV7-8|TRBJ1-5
CASSQRPRGQVGIGQPQHF
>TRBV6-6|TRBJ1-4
CASSFSGSGEKLFF
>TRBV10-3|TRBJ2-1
CAISGSGLYNNEQFF
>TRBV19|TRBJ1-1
CASSQRTGATNTEAFF
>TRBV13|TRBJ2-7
CASSLKAGGEYF
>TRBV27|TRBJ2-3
CASRRTSVTDTQYF
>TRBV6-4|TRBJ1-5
CASSVGYTRTNQPQHF
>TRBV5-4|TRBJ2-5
CASSWGQSGETQYF
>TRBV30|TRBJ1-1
CASQTGRSTEAFF
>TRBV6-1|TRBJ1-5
CASRNSNQPQHF
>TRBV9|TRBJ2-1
CASSIGLGSVNEQFF
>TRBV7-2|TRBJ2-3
CASSSVAGRDTQYF
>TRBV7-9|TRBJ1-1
CASSLDAGYMNTEAFF
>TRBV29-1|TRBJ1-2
CSVHREPNGYTF
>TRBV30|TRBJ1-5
CAWSLRGDQPQHF
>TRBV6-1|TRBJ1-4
CASSGDRGEKLFF
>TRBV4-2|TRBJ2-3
CASSQGGSGGVKVRTDTQYF
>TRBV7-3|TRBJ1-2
CASARGPSDGYTF
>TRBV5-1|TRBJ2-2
CASSLGPRGGASPGELFF
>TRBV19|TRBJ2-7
CASSIETGPYEQYF
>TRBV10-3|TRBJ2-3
CASARASGGSTDTQYF
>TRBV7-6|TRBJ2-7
CASSLETGRSDEQYF
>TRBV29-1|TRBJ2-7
CSVRVTGNYEQYF
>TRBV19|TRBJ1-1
CASRSPEGAFF
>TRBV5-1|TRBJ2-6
CASRLASGANVLTF
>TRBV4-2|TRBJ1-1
CASSQWIQGRNTEAFF
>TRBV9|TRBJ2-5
CASSVGTFGTSGGETQYF
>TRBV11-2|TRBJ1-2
CASSLGAGGYGYTF
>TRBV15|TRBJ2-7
CATSRDGGYEQYF
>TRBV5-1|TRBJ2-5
CASSPGGLAEETQYF
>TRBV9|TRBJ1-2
CASSGSSRDRVNYGYTF
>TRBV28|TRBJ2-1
CASSLSTSGSGVGGIQFF
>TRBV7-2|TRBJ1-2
CASSSQGVVSYGYTF
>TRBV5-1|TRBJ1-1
CASKEENTEAFF
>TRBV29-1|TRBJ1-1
CSVGGTVNTEAFF
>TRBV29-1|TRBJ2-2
CSALIAGGIGELFF
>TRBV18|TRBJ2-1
CASSPPSGGYNEQFF
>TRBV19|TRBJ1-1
CASSPRDRREAFF
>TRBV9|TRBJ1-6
CASSVDPGRTPSPLHF
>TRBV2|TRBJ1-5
CASSVDRGVSNQPQHF